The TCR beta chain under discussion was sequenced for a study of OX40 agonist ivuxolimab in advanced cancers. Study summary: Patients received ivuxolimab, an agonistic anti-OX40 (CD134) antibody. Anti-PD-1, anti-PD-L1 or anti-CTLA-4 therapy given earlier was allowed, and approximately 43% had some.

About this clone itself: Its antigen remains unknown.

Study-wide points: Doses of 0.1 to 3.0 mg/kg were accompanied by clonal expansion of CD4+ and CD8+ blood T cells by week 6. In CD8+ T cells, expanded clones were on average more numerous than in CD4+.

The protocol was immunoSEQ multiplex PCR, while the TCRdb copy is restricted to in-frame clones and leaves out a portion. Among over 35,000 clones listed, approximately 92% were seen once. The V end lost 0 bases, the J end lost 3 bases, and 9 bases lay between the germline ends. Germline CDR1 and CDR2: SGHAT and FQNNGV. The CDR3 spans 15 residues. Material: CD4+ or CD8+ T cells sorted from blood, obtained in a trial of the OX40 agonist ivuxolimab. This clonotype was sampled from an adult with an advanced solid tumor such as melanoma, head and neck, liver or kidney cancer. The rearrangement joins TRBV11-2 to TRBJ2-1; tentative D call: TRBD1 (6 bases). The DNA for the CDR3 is TGTGCCAGCAGCTTAGATCGACAGGTCTACAATGAGCAGTTCTTC. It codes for CASSLDRQVYNEQFF.